Here is one T cell receptor beta chain with its context. This clone is described as medium-sized (0.01 to 0.1%). Its antigen remains unidentified. The sample holds no much larger clone one base away, and base qualities are not on file. Genomic DNA was isolated from the sorted cells so that the TCRbeta CDR3 region could be sequenced. The immunoSEQ Assay was used for sequencing of TCRbeta CDR3 regions. Not all clones reach the TCRdb copy of this immuneACCESS table, which keeps in-frame sequences only. Checked studies attribute under half of the gap to unresolved V genes and leave the rest unexplained. The table for this sample lists 20,000 or so clones; around 70% of them were counted only once. Around 15% of the sample goes to the ten largest clones. The data originate from a study of OX40 agonist ivuxolimab in advanced cancers. Study-wide context: Ivuxolimab was a fully human IgG2 agonistic monoclonal antibody targeting the costimulatory receptor OX40 (CD134). Intravenous ivuxolimab was administered to patients every 2 weeks at six dose levels: 0.01, 0.1, 0.3, 1.5, 3 and 10 mg/kg. Partial responses occurred in three dose-escalation patients: two with cutaneous melanoma and one with hepatocellular carcinoma. Patients were allowed to have had prior anti-PD-1, anti-PD-L1 or anti-CTLA-4 therapy, and about 40% of the dose-escalation patients had been treated with checkpoint inhibitors. Peripheral TCRbeta sequencing was intended to test whether TCR sequence diversity was altered and clonal T-cell expansion was caused by ivuxolimab. Of the approximately 50 dose-escalation patients, hepatocellular carcinoma was present in around 20, melanoma in approximately 15, renal cell carcinoma in 9 and head and neck cancer in 9. The paper reports the monotherapy dose-escalation portion (N of about 52 patients) of the phase I ivuxolimab trial. The dose-escalation cohort was 82.7% male with a mean age of about 54 years, ranging from about 20 to 85.

General conclusions and limits of the study: In the 0.1-3.0 mg/kg groups, partial responders had among the lowest normalized peripheral clonal expansion, particularly in CD8+ T cells. After ivuxolimab, CD8+ T cells had more expanded clones than CD4+ T cells on average. Low levels of normalized T-cell clonal expansion were also seen in some nonresponding patients. Which antigens the clonally expanded peripheral T cells were specific for was not determined. At doses from 0.1 to 3.0 mg/kg, clonal expansion was seen in both CD4+ and CD8+ blood T cells between baseline and week 6.

The trial excluded patients who had a history of autoimmune disease or were on systemic immunosuppression. Peripheral blood for TCR sequencing was collected from all dose cohorts at baseline, on cycle 4 day 1, and on cycle 7 day 1. Samples were obtained from an open-label, multicenter, first-in-human phase I dose-escalation trial of ivuxolimab. Adults with locally advanced or metastatic melanoma, renal cell carcinoma, hepatocellular carcinoma or head and neck squamous cell carcinoma were enrolled in the trial. Before TCR sequencing, CD4+ T cells and CD8+ T cells were sorted from peripheral blood as separate populations. From the cysteine up to the phenylalanine, the CDR3 has a length of 12 residues. Only the CDR3 DNA is retained, 36 bases long and in frame from the first base. The trim is 2 bases for V and 6 bases for J, with a gap of 7 bases between the germline ends. Based on the germline V gene, the CDR1 and CDR2 sequences are MDHEN and SYDVKM.

Recombination joined TRBV28 with TRBJ1-1, with no reliable assignment of the D segment. The starting material was CD4+ or CD8+ T cells sorted from blood, obtained in a trial of the OX40 agonist ivuxolimab. The clonotype originates from an adult with an advanced solid tumor such as melanoma, head and neck, liver or kidney cancer. The CDR3 region reads CASSLGLSEAFF. The nucleotides are TGTGCCAGCAGTTTAGGATTATCTGAAGCTTTCTTT.